The 28 T cell receptor beta chains below all came from one sample that was sequenced in a study of cytomegalovirus exposure and HLA in healthy donors. Both 60 Vbeta primers and 13 Jbeta primers went into the PCR. Clones were read by immunoSEQ multiplex PCR, and TCRdb kept only the in-frame ones, dropping some. Among approximately 100,000 clones listed, 71% were seen once. The sequenced sample was PBMCs. The receptors originated from a female donor in good health and CMV-seronegative.

This clone was seen only a few times. The V call is TRBV5-1, the J call TRBJ2-7; 9 bases line up with TRBD1. Germline trimming cut 4 bases from V and 1 base from J; bases unmatched to any gene: 3. The CDR3 extends over 14 amino acids. The germline CDR1 and CDR2 sequences are SGHRS and YFSETQ. DNA for the CDR3: TGCGCCAGCAGCAGGGACAGGGCGTCCTACGAGCAGTACTTC. Translation gives CASSRDRASYEQYF.

The rearrangement links TRBV6-4 to TRBJ2-1, with a tentative D call TRBD2 (5 bases). Germline V gives CDR1 MRHNA, CDR2 SNTAGT. The length of the CDR3 is 14 residues. The V and J ends lost 2 bases and 0 bases respectively, with 5 bases between them. The CDR3 bases are TGTGCCAGCAGTGACGGGAGCTCCTACAATGAGCAGTTCTTC. It encodes CASSDGSSYNEQFF.

The chain uses TRBV9 and TRBJ2-3; D is possibly TRBD1 (6 bases). This CDR3 has 15 amino acids. Trimming cost V 1 base and J 3 bases, with 12 bases left between them. The germline gives CDR1 SGDLS, CDR2 YYNGEE. The CDR3 DNA sequence: TGTGCCAGCAGCGTAACAGGGACAAGGACAGATACGCAGTATTTT. Its protein product is CASSVTGTRTDTQYF.

The rearrangement uses TRBV10-3 and TRBJ2-5, with 8 nucleotides matching TRBD2. Germline V gene lookup returns CDR1 ENHRY and CDR2 SYGVKD. The CDR3 length is 16 residues. The junction had 14 bases not matched to a gene; V was cut back by 6 bases and J by 5 bases. As DNA, the CDR3 is TGTGCCATCAGCCTTTATATGAGCGGGAGACAGGAGACCCAGTACTTC. Translation gives CAISLYMSGRQETQYF.

This clone was detected once. CDR3 sequence: CASSTSLTRERNYEQYF. CDR3 sequence (DNA): TGTGCCAGCAGCACCAGCTTGACTAGAGAAAGAAACTACGAGCAGTACTTC. J is TRBJ2-7 and V is TRBV7-9; possible D gene TRBD2, 6 bases. Trimming removed 5 bases from V and 3 bases from J, with 23 bases in between. The CDR3 spans 17 residues. Looked up from germline, CDR1 is SEHNR and CDR2 is FQNEAQ (reference sequence).

This chain links TRBV19 with TRBJ2-4; possible D gene TRBD2, 5 bases. V lost 7 bases and J 6 bases, leaving 10 bases between the germline ends. The CDR3 contains 12 residues. Per the germline V gene, CDR1 is LNHDA and CDR2 is SQIVND (reference sequence). CDR3 DNA sequence: TGTGCCAGTATGGACTTATCAAACATTCAGTACTTC. It yields the protein CASMDLSNIQYF. Together with reference TRBV19 and TRBJ2-4, the CDR3 gives the full variable domain: DGGITQSPKYLFRKEGQNVTLSCEQNLNHDAMYWYRQDPGQGLRLIYYSQIVNDFQKGDIAEGYSVSREKKESFPLTVTSAQKNPTAFYLCASMDLSNIQYFGAGTRLSVL.

The chain links TRBV15 to TRBJ2-3; 8 bases align to TRBD1. CDR1 and CDR2 from the germline V gene are LNHNV and YYDKDF (reference sequence). CDR3 size: 15 residues. J gave up 3 bases and V 5 bases, and 7 bases lay outside the gene matches. In DNA, the CDR3 is TGTGCCACCAGCCTCGGACAGGGTGGAACAGATACGCAGTATTTT. Residues: CATSLGQGGTDTQYF.

The rearrangement joins TRBV27 to TRBJ2-7, with 10 bases aligning to TRBD2. V gave up 6 bases and J gave up 4 bases; unmatched junction bases: 12. CDR1 MNHEY and CDR2 SMNVEV come from the germline V gene (reference sequence). The CDR3 sequence is 16 residues long. The CDR3 spells CASSRMGGLAPYEQYF. The CDR3 DNA is TGTGCCAGCAGCCGAATGGGGGGACTAGCGCCTTACGAGCAGTACTTC.

The V call is TRBV6-5, the J call TRBJ2-1; 7 nucleotides align to TRBD1. This CDR3 has 14 residues. Per germline, CDR1 MNHEY and CDR2 SVGAGI. V trimming: 7 bases; J trimming: 4 bases; junction bases outside the gene matches: 7. In nucleotides, the CDR3 is TGTGCCAGCACGACAGGGCCAACTTACAATGAGCAGTTCTTC. Its translation: CASTTGPTYNEQFF.

This chain joins TRBV4-1 and TRBJ1-3, with unresolved D. Germline V gene data show CDR1 as MGHRA and CDR2 as YSYEKL. V lost 0 bases and J 3 bases, leaving 6 bases between the germline ends. There are 14 residues in the CDR3. This CDR3 is CASSQETSGNTIYF. Written as DNA, the CDR3 is TGCGCCAGCAGCCAAGAAACGAGTGGAAACACCATATATTTT.

V and J are TRBV29-1 and TRBJ2-7, with D uncertain. Germline V gene data show CDR1 as SQVTM and CDR2 as ANQGSEA. The ends were cut back, 1 base at V and 0 bases at J, with 4 bases in the middle. The CDR3 is 12 residues long. The CDR3 reads CSVEGHSYEQYF. In DNA, the CDR3 is TGCAGCGTTGAAGGGCACTCCTACGAGCAGTACTTC.

In this sample, this clone turned up a few times. The gene calls are TRBV9 and TRBJ2-3; 10 bases are shared with TRBD2. V shed 4 bases, J shed 2 bases, and the junction held 7 bases outside the gene matches. The CDR3 loop spans 16 amino acids. Germline CDR1 and CDR2: SGDLS and YYNGEE. The CDR3 DNA reads TGTGCCAGCAGCCTCCTACTAGCGGGGCTCACAGATACGCAGTATTTT. It specifies CASSLLLAGLTDTQYF.

This clone was counted between two and nine times. The chain is built from TRBV5-1 and TRBJ2-4; 9 bases are a match to TRBD1. CDR1 is SGHRS, CDR2 YFSETQ, per germline. The CDR3 sequence is 17 residues long. V shed 4 bases, J shed 8 bases, and the junction held 16 bases outside the gene matches. CDR3 sequence: CASSTFPGTGSGDIQYF. The CDR3 bases are TGCGCCAGCAGCACCTTCCCCGGGACAGGGAGTGGAGACATTCAGTACTTC.

This sequence joins TRBV6-6 and TRBJ2-5, with D perhaps TRBD1 (6 bases). CDR1 is MNHNY, CDR2 SVGAGI, per germline (reference sequence). This CDR3 spans 11 amino acids. Trimming stripped 6 bases from V and 4 bases from J, with 6 bases between. The CDR3 protein is CASRGGETQYF. As DNA, the CDR3 is TGTGCCAGCAGAGGGGGAGAGACCCAGTACTTC.

The V and J genes are TRBV28 and TRBJ2-7, with TRBD2 as a possible D gene (6 bases). V lost 3 bases and J 9 bases, leaving 12 bases between the germline ends. The CDR3 is 12 residues long. The germline CDR1 and CDR2 sequences are MDHEN and SYDVKM. Here the CDR3 reads CASSFRREGQYF. In DNA, the CDR3 is TGTGCCAGCAGTTTCAGGCGGGAAGGGCAGTACTTC. The variable domain in full, completed from reference TRBV28 and TRBJ2-7, reads DVKVTQSSRYLVKRTGEKVFLECVQDMDHENMFWYRQDPGLGLRLIYFSYDVKMKEKGDIPEGYSVSREKKERFSLILESASTNQTSMYLCASSFRREGQYFGPGTRLTVT.

The V gene is TRBV11-2, the J gene TRBJ1-1; D uncertain. This CDR3 region has 16 residues. V dropped 0 bases and J dropped 7 bases, with 18 bases sitting between them. The V gene's germline CDR1 is SGHAT and CDR2 FQNNGV. CDR3 protein: CASSLEAGWMGREAFF. The CDR3 DNA sequence: TGTGCCAGCAGCTTAGAAGCCGGGTGGATGGGTCGTGAAGCTTTCTTT.

V and J are TRBV6-1 and TRBJ2-2; D is undetermined. CDR3 length: 14 amino acids. Germline assignment: CDR1 MNHNS and CDR2 SASEGT. V gave up 6 bases and J gave up 3 bases, with 11 bases separating them. This chain's CDR3 is CASSAPSYTGELFF. CDR3 nucleotides: TGTGCCAGCAGCGCCCCGAGTTACACCGGGGAGCTGTTTTTT.

The chain is built from TRBV27 and TRBJ2-7; possibly TRBD2 for D (5 bases). V was shortened by 4 bases and J by 1 base, with 20 bases between the two germline ends. The CDR3 sequence is 17 residues long. Per the germline V gene, CDR1 is MNHEY and CDR2 is SMNVEV (reference sequence). CDR3 in DNA: TGTGCCAGCAGTTACGCCCAATCTACTTGGGAGTCCTACGAGCAGTACTTC. Amino acid sequence: CASSYAQSTWESYEQYF.

CDR3 protein: CASSPRLSRWRGGYGYTF. The CDR3 nucleotides read TGTGCCAGCAGCCCCCGTTTATCTCGGTGGAGGGGGGGGTATGGCTACACCTTC. The J gene is TRBJ1-2, the V gene TRBV5-4, with D possibly being TRBD1 (6 bases). The CDR3 contains 18 residues. Trimming pared 4 bases from V and 5 bases from J, leaving 27 bases between. Germline CDR1 SGHNT, CDR2 YYREEE (reference sequence).

The chain is built from TRBV19 and TRBJ2-6; no definite D call. With 6 bases removed from V and 0 bases from J, the gap between germline ends came to 6 bases. The CDR3 is 14 residues long. Germline V lookup: CDR1 LNHDA, CDR2 SQIVND (reference sequence). CDR3 DNA sequence: TGTGCCAGTAGCAGAGGCTCTGGGGCCAACGTCCTGACTTTC. Translating gives CASSRGSGANVLTF.

CDR3 DNA: TGTGCCAGTAGTATTGGCGCGGAGGTGGGTGCAACTAATGAAAAACTGTTTTTT. Translation: CASSIGAEVGATNEKLFF. The rearrangement joins TRBV19 to TRBJ1-4; D is unclear. Germline CDR1 LNHDA, CDR2 SQIVND (reference sequence). Trimming shortened V by 3 bases and J by 0 bases, and 17 bases separated the two germline ends. The CDR3 runs 18 residues.

A word on this clone: This CDR3 is also generated by other DNA sequences in the sample. This chain connects TRBV9 to TRBJ2-3; 7 bases are a match to TRBD2. The ends lost 4 bases at V and 0 bases at J; junction bases unmatched: 2. This CDR3 has 14 residues. Looked up from germline, CDR1 is SGDLS and CDR2 is YYNGEE. CDR3 residues: CASSRSGSTDTQYF. The CDR3 DNA reads as TGTGCCAGCAGCCGTAGCGGGAGCACAGATACGCAGTATTTT.

The rearrangement uses TRBV9 and TRBJ2-5; 10 bases map to TRBD1. Germline V gene data show CDR1 as SGDLS and CDR2 as YYNGEE. V lost 7 bases and J lost 3; bases outside the gene matches: 9. The CDR3 runs 15 residues. CDR3 protein: CASSRDRGLKETQYF. The DNA of the CDR3 is TGTGCCAGCTCGAGGGACAGGGGATTGAAAGAGACCCAGTACTTC.

The rearrangement links TRBV5-6 to TRBJ1-2, with 9 bases lining up with TRBD1. The CDR3 runs to 14 residues. Germline trimming cut 1 base from V and 8 bases from J; bases unmatched to any gene: 6. Germline-derived CDR1 and CDR2 are SGHDT and YYEEEE. The CDR3 loop reads CASSLPGTGSGYTF. The CDR3 DNA reads as TGTGCCAGCAGCTTGCCCGGGACAGGGAGCGGCTACACCTTC. The whole variable domain, remainder taken from reference TRBV5-6 and TRBJ1-2, is DAGVTQSPTHLIKTRGQQVTLRCSPKSGHDTVSWYQQALGQGPQFIFQYYEEEERQRGNFPDRFSGHQFPNYSSELNVNALLLGDSALYLCASSLPGTGSGYTFGSGTRLTVV.

The genes are TRBV13 and TRBJ2-2; 9 nucleotides agree with TRBD1. Looked up from germline, CDR1 is PRHDT and CDR2 is FYEKMQ (reference sequence). There are 15 residues in the CDR3. The J segment lost 3 bases and the V segment lost 2 bases, leaving 1 base of the junction unmatched. CDR3 sequence reads: CASSLWDRDTGELFF. The DNA of the CDR3 is TGTGCCAGCAGCTTATGGGACAGGGACACCGGGGAGCTGTTTTTT.

J is TRBJ2-7 and V is TRBV5-1; 10 bases align to TRBD1. The CDR3 has 16 residues. The trim removed 4 bases at V and 3 bases at J, leaving 10 bases unmatched. CDR1 and CDR2 from the germline V gene are SGHRS and YFSETQ. CDR3 protein: CASSLQPGQGIYEQYF. CDR3 in DNA: TGCGCCAGCAGCCTGCAACCGGGACAGGGGATCTACGAGCAGTACTTC.

The rearrangement links TRBV7-8 to TRBJ2-3; D remains unclear. V lost 2 bases and J 0 bases, leaving 9 bases between the germline ends. This CDR3 comprises 15 residues. Germline V gene data show CDR1 as SGHVS and CDR2 as FQNEAQ. The CDR3 reads CASSLIQFSTDTQYF. For the CDR3, the DNA is TGTGCCAGCAGCTTAATACAGTTCAGCACAGATACGCAGTATTTT.

This rearrangement joins TRBV5-1 to TRBJ2-7; 8 bases are shared with TRBD1. The V gene end was trimmed by 0 bases and the J gene end by 5 bases; junction bases not matched to a gene: 4. This CDR3 has 14 residues. Looked up from germline, CDR1 is SGHRS and CDR2 is YFSETQ. The CDR3 loop reads CASSLGDRIDEQYF. The CDR3 DNA follows: TGCGCCAGCAGCTTGGGGGACAGGATTGACGAGCAGTACTTC.